This TCR beta chain was sequenced in a study of breast tumors, draining lymph nodes, adjacent tissues (TCRdb year 2016). For context, the study as a whole: In breast cancer patients, the study compared the TCR beta repertoires of tumor, adjacent nontumor tissue and axillary lymph nodes. In human breast cancer, the study set out to evaluate how tumor, surrounding tissue and draining lymph node repertoires relate to one another and whether T cells may move between these sites.

This clonotype was observed at least ten times. Its binding antigen is unknown. The sample holds no much larger clone one base away, and base qualities are not on file. The lymph node samples were taken from the axillary draining lymph nodes of breast cancer patients. The V end loses 5 bases and the J end loses 8 bases, and a stretch of 12 bases separates them. Counted from cysteine to phenylalanine, this CDR3 has 13 amino acids. The only DNA kept is the CDR3, 39 bases in frame from the first base. The germline V gene gives CDR1 as SGHTA and CDR2 as FQGTGA. Broad study findings and their caveats: In luminal-like breast cancer, tumor and nontumor tissue repertoires resembled each other significantly more than in basal-like breast cancer. The data were considered consistent with most tumor T cells being derived from the lymph node and subsequently expanding within tumor tissue. Tumor T-cell repertoires showed less diversity than lymph node repertoires and more diversity than nontumor tissue repertoires, and tumor T-cell repertoires showed preferential V and J gene usage. The conclusion that tumor T cells originate in lymph nodes was presented as consistent with a hypothesis rather than as directly demonstrated.

Reads for this sample came from an Illumina HiSeq 2000. Multiplex PCR amplification was used to generate the TCR beta chain libraries. The amplified TCR beta chain products were analyzed by high-throughput sequencing. TCRdb reprocessing: public reads trimmed at Q25 with fastp, clones called with MiXCR, in-frame beta chains kept. A single entry per CDR3 protein holds the most common genes and DNA from its merged rows. The sample data list 85,000 to 130,000 distinct CDR3 sequences, and less than 40% of these were observed just once. The top ten hold 5.5% to 7% of the sample. The chain joins TRBV7-3 to TRBJ2-2, with a weak D call of TRBD2 (6 bases match). The TCR comes from a female donor with breast cancer. Some clones in this sample may be carry-over from other donors' samples. Sequenced material: axillary lymph node tissue. The CDR3 protein: CASSPLLAGELFF. At the DNA level, the sequence is TGTGCCAGCAGCCCCTTACTAGCTGGGGAGCTGTTTTTT. Where the CDR3 stops, the reference TRBV7-3 and TRBJ2-2 genes take over; the full variable domain is GAGVSQTPSNKVTEKGKYVELRCDPISGHTALYWYRQSLGQGPEFLIYFQGTGAADDSGLPNDRFFAVRPEGSVSTLKIQRTERGDSAVYLCASSPLLAGELFFGEGSRLTVL.